The 32 T cell receptor beta chains listed next were all sequenced from one sample in a study of CD8 T cells in ankylosing spondylitis. TCRdb used MiXCR to reprocess the 5' RACE reads, holding one entry per CDR3 protein. The sample holds 200,000 to 250,000 distinct CDR3 sequences, 7.3% seen once. General study points: Made up of several highly homologous variants, a TCR beta motif appeared characteristic of ankylosing spondylitis blood.

Antigen specificity for these receptors is unknown. The sample taken for sequencing was blood, either unsorted or a sorted T cell fraction (not recorded which). The receptors stem from a male donor with ankylosing spondylitis.

A few counts support this clonotype. The J gene is TRBJ1-1, the V gene TRBV4-1, with a possible D match to TRBD1 (6 bases). CDR3 length: 15 residues. V dropped 0 bases and J dropped 5 bases, with 13 bases sitting between them. The germline gives CDR1 MGHRA, CDR2 YSYEKL. The CDR3 DNA reads TGCGCCAGCAGCCAAGATCGGGGGGGCTGGACTGAAGCTTTCTTT. Translated: CASSQDRGGWTEAFF.

This clonotype was recorded at least ten times. V gene TRBV9 combines with J gene TRBJ1-1; no clear D gene. The CDR3 has 16 amino acids. Germline V lookup: CDR1 SGDLS, CDR2 YYNGEE. V gave up 0 bases and J gave up 1 base, with 13 bases separating them. CDR3 coding DNA: TGTGCCAGCAGCGTAGCTGTGGCCGGTTGGAACACTGAAGCTTTCTTT. Its protein product is CASSVAVAGWNTEAFF.

This clonotype was detected ten times or more. The chain links TRBV28 to TRBJ2-7; no definite D call. The CDR3 totals 15 residues. CDR1 and CDR2 (germline): MDHEN, SYDVKM. Trimming removed 2 bases from V and 7 bases from J, with 18 bases in between. The CDR3 loop is CASSLRISPGWEQYF. The CDR3 bases are TGTGCCAGCAGTTTACGAATTTCTCCCGGGTGGGAGCAGTACTTC.

This clonotype was observed at least ten times. The chain carries TRBV20-1 and TRBJ1-5; possible D gene TRBD1, 5 bases. Germline V lookup: CDR1 DFQATT, CDR2 SNEGSKA (reference sequence). This CDR3 comprises 14 residues. The germline V and J ends were trimmed by 0 bases and 1 base, with 7 bases remaining between them. CDR3 in amino acids: CSARDGGSNQPQHF. In nucleotides, the CDR3 is TGCAGTGCTAGAGATGGGGGAAGCAATCAGCCCCAGCATTTT.

There are many counts of this clonotype. This chain connects TRBV7-9 to TRBJ1-2; D is unclear. V dropped 2 bases and J dropped 2 bases, with 6 bases sitting between them. There are 13 residues in the CDR3. Germline-derived CDR1 and CDR2 are SEHNR and FQNEAQ (reference sequence). CDR3 loop: CASSLSDNYGYTF. The CDR3 DNA is TGTGCCAGCAGCTTATCAGACAACTATGGCTACACCTTC.

This clonotype was seen many times. The chain joins TRBV20-1 to TRBJ2-7, with a tentative D call TRBD1 (5 bases). This CDR3 spans 16 amino acids. Trimming took off 5 bases at V and 0 bases at J, with 20 bases between the two ends. Germline V CDR1 and CDR2: DFQATT, SNEGSKA (reference sequence). This CDR3 reads CSAHITDSQLSYEQYF. The CDR3 DNA sequence: TGCAGTGCTCACATTACCGACAGCCAGCTCTCCTACGAGCAGTACTTC.

In this sample, this clonotype turned up many times. The chain employs TRBV3-1 and TRBJ2-1, with 11 bases that match TRBD2. The germline CDR1 and CDR2 sequences are LGHDT and YNNKEL (reference sequence). Trimming cost V 3 bases and J 8 bases; bases outside gene matches: 6. The CDR3 sequence is 15 residues long. The CDR3 here is CASSQTSGKVDEQFF. In DNA, the CDR3 is TGTGCCAGCAGCCAGACTAGCGGGAAGGTGGATGAGCAGTTCTTC.

In this sample, this clonotype turned up a few times. V and J are TRBV7-8 and TRBJ2-7; D not resolved. The CDR3 extends over 15 amino acids. V was shortened by 0 bases and J by 3 bases, with 12 bases between the two germline ends. From germline, CDR1 is SGHVS and CDR2 FQNEAQ. The CDR3 sequence: CASSLALSSYYEQYF. The DNA of the CDR3 is TGTGCCAGCAGCTTAGCGCTCTCCAGCTACTACGAGCAGTACTTC.

This clonotype was observed many times. V gene TRBV3-1 combines with J gene TRBJ2-2, with TRBD2 matching 7 bases. There are 17 residues in the CDR3. Germline loops: CDR1 LGHDT, CDR2 YNNKEL (reference sequence). V dropped 0 bases and J dropped 6; count of bases not matched to a gene: 10. The CDR3, as DNA: TGTGCCAGCAGCCAAGATTCTCGGACTAGTATCTCCGGGGAGCTGTTTTTT. Residues: CASSQDSRTSISGELFF.

The chain joins TRBV27 to TRBJ2-7, with D possibly matching TRBD2 (6 bases). Germline V gene lookup returns CDR1 MNHEY and CDR2 SMNVEV (reference sequence). This CDR3 has 17 amino acids. The V and J ends lost 5 bases and 6 bases respectively, with 26 bases between them. CDR3 sequence: CASSKSGTEGSGREQYF. CDR3 coding DNA: TGTGCCAGCAGTAAATCGGGGACGGAGGGCAGTGGTCGCGAGCAGTACTTC.

This clonotype was observed at least ten times. V and J are TRBV4-1 and TRBJ2-3, with D tentatively TRBD1 or TRBD2 (5 bases each). Germline CDR1 MGHRA, CDR2 YSYEKL. The CDR3 contains 16 residues. Trimming took off 4 bases at V and 2 bases at J, with 16 bases between the two ends. CDR3 in amino acids: CASSLGVLVPTDTQYF. The CDR3 DNA sequence: TGCGCCAGCAGCCTGGGGGTCCTCGTACCCACAGATACGCAGTATTTT.

This clonotype showed up many times. V and J are TRBV7-8 and TRBJ2-3; 15 nucleotides align to TRBD2. The V gene end was trimmed by 0 bases and the J gene end by 3 bases; junction bases not matched to a gene: 10. The CDR3 totals 20 residues. Germline V gene lookup returns CDR1 SGHVS and CDR2 FQNEAQ. The CDR3 spells CASSLARGLAGGGGTDTQYF. The DNA of the CDR3 is TGTGCCAGCAGCTTAGCCAGGGGACTAGCGGGAGGTGGGGGTACAGATACGCAGTATTTT.

This clonotype was counted a few times. The chain links TRBV6-6 to TRBJ1-4; D is unclear. CDR1 is MNHNY and CDR2 is SVGAGI in the germline V gene (reference sequence). The V end lost 6 bases, the J end lost 5 bases, and 4 bases lay between the germline ends. The CDR3 runs to 11 residues. CDR3 nucleotides: TGTGCCAGCAGGGAGAATGAAAAACTGTTTTTT. Its translation: CASRENEKLFF.

The CDR3 DNA reads as TGTGCCAGCAGCCCGGGGAGGGTCGGCACTGAAGCTTTCTTT. It is translated as CASSPGRVGTEAFF. This chain links TRBV7-6 with TRBJ1-1; D remains ambiguous. Germline V gives CDR1 SGHVS, CDR2 FNYEAQ. Trimming stripped 5 bases from V and 4 bases from J, with 14 bases between. The CDR3 spans 14 residues.

This clonotype was counted at least ten times. The CDR3 bases are TGTGCCAGCAGGAACATCTACGAGCAGTACTTC. It translates to CASRNIYEQYF. This chain uses TRBV28 with TRBJ2-7; D ambiguous. This CDR3 is built from 11 residues. Looked up from germline, CDR1 is MDHEN and CDR2 is SYDVKM. V was shortened by 6 bases and J by 3 bases, with 6 bases between the two germline ends.

This clonotype was picked up many times. The CDR3 DNA follows: TGTGCCAGCAGCGTTACAGGGCTCACTGAAGCTTTCTTT. Encoded protein: CASSVTGLTEAFF. This chain joins TRBV7-9 and TRBJ1-1; tentatively, D is TRBD1 (6 bases). The CDR3 spans 13 residues. CDR1 and CDR2 (germline): SEHNR, FQNEAQ (reference sequence). Trimming stripped 5 bases from V and 4 bases from J, with 11 bases between.

V is TRBV11-3 and J is TRBJ1-1; D not resolved. The CDR3 totals 14 residues. The V gene's germline CDR1 is SGHNT and CDR2 YENEEA. V lost 1 base and J lost 0, with 6 bases in between. The CDR3 loop reads CASSLGQVNTEAFF. CDR3 DNA: TGTGCCAGCAGCTTAGGCCAGGTGAACACTGAAGCTTTCTTT.

This clonotype has at least ten counts. V usage is TRBV12-3 or TRBV12-4 and J usage is TRBJ1-1, with 8 positions matching TRBD1. There are 15 residues in the CDR3. Trimming at V came to 6 bases and at J to 0 bases, leaving 6 bases not matched to a gene. CDR3 in DNA: TGTGCCAGCAGACCTCGGACAGGGCTGAACACTGAAGCTTTCTTT. Translation: CASRPRTGLNTEAFF.

This clonotype turned up a few times. This chain uses TRBV2 with TRBJ2-5; tentative D call: TRBD2 (6 bases). Trimming removed 4 bases from V and 5 bases from J, with 14 bases in between. Germline V gives CDR1 SNHLY, CDR2 FYNNEI. This CDR3 is built from 14 residues. The chain's CDR3 is CASSGISGGETQYF. The CDR3 DNA reads as TGTGCCAGCAGTGGAATAAGTGGAGGGGAGACCCAGTACTTC.

This clonotype was counted ten times or more. The chain employs TRBV5-1 and TRBJ2-4; 8 bases align to TRBD2. Germline CDR1 reads SGHRS; CDR2 reads YFSETQ. This CDR3 is 15 amino acids long. V dropped 2 bases and J dropped 8; count of bases not matched to a gene: 9. CDR3 nucleotides: TGCGCCAGCAGCTTCATCTCTCCGGGGGGGGACATTCAGTACTTC. This gives the protein CASSFISPGGDIQYF.

This clonotype was counted many times. The chain joins TRBV6-1 to TRBJ2-3; D is unclear. V lost 1 base and J 2 bases, leaving 13 bases between the germline ends. Germline loops: CDR1 MNHNS, CDR2 SASEGT. This CDR3 is 16 amino acids long. CDR3: CASSEEVASNTDTQYF. The CDR3 DNA is TGTGCCAGCAGTGAAGAGGTAGCCTCTAACACAGATACGCAGTATTTT.

This clonotype was detected many times. The CDR3 DNA reads as TGCGCCAGTGCTAGCGGGGGGTACGAGCAGTACTTC. It codes for CASASGGYEQYF. This rearrangement joins TRBV5-1 to TRBJ2-7; 11 nucleotides agree with TRBD2. V shed 8 bases, J shed 4 bases, and the junction held 2 bases outside the gene matches. Germline assignment: CDR1 SGHRS and CDR2 YFSETQ. This CDR3 has 12 residues.

Many counts were recorded for this clonotype. The J gene is TRBJ2-2, the V gene TRBV5-1; 7 nucleotides align to TRBD1. J was trimmed by 3 bases and V by 0 bases; bases with no gene match: 8. The CDR3 spans 17 residues. CDR1 and CDR2 (germline): SGHRS, YFSETQ. CDR3 amino acids: CASSLDLTGSDTGELFF. The CDR3 bases are TGCGCCAGCAGCTTGGATTTGACAGGGTCCGACACCGGGGAGCTGTTTTTT.

In this sample, this clonotype turned up many times. The chain couples TRBV4-3 to TRBJ2-7; 8 positions match TRBD1. After removal of 0 bases from V and 3 bases from J, the junction contained 4 bases not matched to a gene. This CDR3 has 15 amino acids. Germline CDR1 reads LGHNA; CDR2 reads YSLEER. The CDR3 protein is CASSQEGQGIYEQYF. The CDR3 DNA reads as TGCGCCAGCAGCCAAGAAGGACAGGGAATCTACGAGCAGTACTTC.

The chain carries TRBV4-3 and TRBJ1-4, with TRBD1 matching 11 bases. From germline, CDR1 is LGHNA and CDR2 YSLEER. The CDR3 spans 16 residues. V trimming: 7 bases; J trimming: 8 bases; junction bases outside the gene matches: 12. The CDR3 is CASTPRTGGNEEKLFF. The CDR3 nucleotides read TGCGCCAGCACTCCCCGGACAGGGGGCAATGAGGAAAAACTGTTTTTT.

For the CDR3, the DNA is TGCAGTGCTACTGAAGACAGGGGGTACACTGAAGCTTTCTTT. Protein: CSATEDRGYTEAFF. The rearrangement links TRBV20-1 to TRBJ1-1, with 9 positions matching TRBD1. The CDR3 runs to 14 residues. The trim removed 4 bases at V and 3 bases at J, leaving 6 bases unmatched. The germline V gene encodes CDR1 DFQATT and CDR2 SNEGSKA (reference sequence).

This clonotype was detected ten times or more. CDR3: CSVEGNGAGSIYEQYF. CDR3 DNA sequence: TGCAGCGTTGAGGGGAATGGGGCGGGGTCGATCTACGAGCAGTACTTC. This sequence joins TRBV29-1 and TRBJ2-7; a weak D match, TRBD2 (6 bases). The CDR3 loop spans 16 amino acids. Trimming took 3 bases from V and 3 from J, leaving 21 bases between them. Looked up from germline, CDR1 is SQVTM and CDR2 is ANQGSEA.

The chain employs TRBV4-3 and TRBJ1-1; TRBD1 is a possible D gene (5 bases). This CDR3 comprises 15 residues. Germline CDR1 LGHNA, CDR2 YSLEER. Trimming removed 0 bases at V and 1 base at J, with 9 bases between. CDR3 residues: CASSQEGTENTEAFF. DNA of the CDR3: TGCGCCAGCAGCCAAGAGGGGACGGAGAACACTGAAGCTTTCTTT.

This clonotype was recorded a few times. The J gene is TRBJ1-1, the V gene TRBV27, with D maybe TRBD1 (5 bases). The CDR3 length is 15 residues. Trimming took 4 bases from V and 1 from J, leaving 13 bases between them. The germline V gene encodes CDR1 MNHEY and CDR2 SMNVEV (reference sequence). This CDR3 reads CASSSQGYGNTEAFF. CDR3 coding DNA: TGTGCCAGCAGTTCGCAGGGATACGGGAACACTGAAGCTTTCTTT.

This clonotype showed up just a few times. The rearrangement joins TRBV6-5 to TRBJ2-2, with 12 nucleotides matching TRBD2. The CDR3 length is 19 residues. V trimming: 2 bases; J trimming: 3 bases; junction bases outside the gene matches: 10. CDR1 and CDR2 from the germline V gene are MNHEY and SVGAGI. The CDR3 DNA reads as TGTGCCAGCAGTTACGCGTCTAGCGGGGGGGTAATGGACACCGGGGAGCTGTTTTTT. Protein: CASSYASSGGVMDTGELFF.

A few counts support this clonotype. The V gene is TRBV2, the J gene TRBJ1-5, with 11 bases identical to TRBD1. V was clipped by 3 bases and J by 7 bases; unmatched bases: 14. Germline V lookup: CDR1 SNHLY, CDR2 FYNNEI. The CDR3 has 18 amino acids. The DNA for the CDR3 is TGTGCCAGCAGTGACTTCTCAGGACAGGGGGCTTCGGGACAGCCCCAGCATTTT. Translation gives CASSDFSGQGASGQPQHF. Supplemented by reference TRBV2 and TRBJ1-5, the full variable domain reads EPEVTQTPSHQVTQMGQEVILRCVPISNHLYFYWYRQILGQKVEFLVSFYNNEISEKSEIFDDQFSVERPDGSNFTLKIRSTKLEDSAMYFCASSDFSGQGASGQPQHFGDGTRLSIL.

In this sample, this clonotype turned up many times. V usage is TRBV11-1 and J usage is TRBJ2-7, with D perhaps TRBD2 (6 bases). Looked up from germline, CDR1 is SGHAT and CDR2 is FQDESV (reference sequence). With 5 bases removed from V and 6 bases from J, the gap between germline ends came to 20 bases. The CDR3 is made up of 15 amino acids. The CDR3 loop is CASSARRQGLVEQYF. CDR3 bases: TGTGCCAGCAGCGCGAGACGTCAGGGACTGGTCGAGCAGTACTTC.